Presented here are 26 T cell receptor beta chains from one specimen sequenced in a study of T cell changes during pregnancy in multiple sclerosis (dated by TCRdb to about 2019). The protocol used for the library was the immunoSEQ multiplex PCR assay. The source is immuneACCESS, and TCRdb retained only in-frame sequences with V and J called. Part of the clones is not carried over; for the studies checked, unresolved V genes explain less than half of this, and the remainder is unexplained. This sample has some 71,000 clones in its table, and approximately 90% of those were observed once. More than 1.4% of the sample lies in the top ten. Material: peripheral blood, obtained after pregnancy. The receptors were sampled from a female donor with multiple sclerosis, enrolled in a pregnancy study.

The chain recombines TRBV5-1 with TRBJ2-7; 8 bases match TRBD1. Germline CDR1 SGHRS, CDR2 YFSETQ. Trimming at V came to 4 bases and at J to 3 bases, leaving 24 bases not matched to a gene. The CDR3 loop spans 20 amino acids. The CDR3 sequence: CASSHNSGTGVGAGNYEQYF. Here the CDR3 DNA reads TGCGCCAGCAGCCATAACTCCGGGACAGGCGTAGGAGCGGGCAACTACGAGCAGTACTTC.

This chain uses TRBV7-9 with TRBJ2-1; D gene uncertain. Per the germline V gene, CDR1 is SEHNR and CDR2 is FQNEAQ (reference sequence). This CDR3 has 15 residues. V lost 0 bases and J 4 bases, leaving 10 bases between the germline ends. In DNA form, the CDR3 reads TGTGCCAGCAGCTTAGCCGGAGCTGGGTACAATGAGCAGTTCTTC. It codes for CASSLAGAGYNEQFF. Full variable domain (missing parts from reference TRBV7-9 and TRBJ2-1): DTGVSQNPRHKITKRGQNVTFRCDPISEHNRLYWYRQTLGQGPEFLTYFQNEAQLEKSRLLSDRFSAERPKGSFSTLEIQRTEQGDSAMYLCASSLAGAGYNEQFFGPGTRLTVL.

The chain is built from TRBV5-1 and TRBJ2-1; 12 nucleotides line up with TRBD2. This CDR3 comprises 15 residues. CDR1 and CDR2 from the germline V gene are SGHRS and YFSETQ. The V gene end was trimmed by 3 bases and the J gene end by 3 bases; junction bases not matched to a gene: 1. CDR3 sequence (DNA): TGCGCCAGCAGCTGGACTAGCGGGAACTACAATGAGCAGTTCTTC. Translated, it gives CASSWTSGNYNEQFF.

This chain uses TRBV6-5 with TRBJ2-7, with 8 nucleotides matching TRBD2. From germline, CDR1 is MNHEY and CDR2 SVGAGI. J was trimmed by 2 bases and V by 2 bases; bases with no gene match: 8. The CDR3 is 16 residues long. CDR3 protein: CASSYMASGFAYEQYF. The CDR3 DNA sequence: TGTGCCAGCAGTTACATGGCTAGCGGGTTCGCCTACGAGCAGTACTTC.

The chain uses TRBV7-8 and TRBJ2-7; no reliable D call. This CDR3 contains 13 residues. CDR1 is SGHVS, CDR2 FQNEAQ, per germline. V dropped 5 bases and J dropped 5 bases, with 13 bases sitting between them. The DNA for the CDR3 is TGTGCCAGCAGCATCCCCCAGGCCCACGAGCAGTACTTC. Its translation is CASSIPQAHEQYF.

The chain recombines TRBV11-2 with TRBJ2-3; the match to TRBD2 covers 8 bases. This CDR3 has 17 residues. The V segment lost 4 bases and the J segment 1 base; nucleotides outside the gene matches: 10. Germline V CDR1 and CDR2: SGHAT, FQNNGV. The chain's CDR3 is CASSSREGLLRTDTQYF. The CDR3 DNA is TGTGCCAGCAGCTCCCGGGAGGGGCTTTTACGCACAGATACGCAGTATTTT.

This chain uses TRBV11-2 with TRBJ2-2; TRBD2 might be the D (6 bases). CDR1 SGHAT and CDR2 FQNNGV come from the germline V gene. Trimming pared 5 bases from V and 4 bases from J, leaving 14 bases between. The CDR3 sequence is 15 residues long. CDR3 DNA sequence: TGTGCCAGCAGCGTGCGGGGTCCTCTCACCGGGGAGCTGTTTTTT. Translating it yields CASSVRGPLTGELFF.

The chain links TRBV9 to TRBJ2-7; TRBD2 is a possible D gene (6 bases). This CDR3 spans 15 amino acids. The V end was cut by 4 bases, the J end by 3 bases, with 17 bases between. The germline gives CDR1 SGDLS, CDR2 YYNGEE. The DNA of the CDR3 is TGTGCCAGCAGCCTAGGCGGGACCCAAATCTACGAGCAGTACTTC. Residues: CASSLGGTQIYEQYF.

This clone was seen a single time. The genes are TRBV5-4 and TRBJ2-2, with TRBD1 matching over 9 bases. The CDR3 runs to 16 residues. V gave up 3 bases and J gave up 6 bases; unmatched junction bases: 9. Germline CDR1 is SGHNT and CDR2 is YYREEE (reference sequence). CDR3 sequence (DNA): TGTGCCAGCAGCTGGGAGGGACAGGGATACCCCGGGGAGCTGTTTTTT. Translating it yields CASSWEGQGYPGELFF.

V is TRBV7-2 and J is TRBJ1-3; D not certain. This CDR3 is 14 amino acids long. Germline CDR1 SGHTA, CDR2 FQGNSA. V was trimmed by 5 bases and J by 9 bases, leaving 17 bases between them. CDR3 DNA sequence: TGTGCCAGCAGCCCAGCGGGCAGCCGGGGCACCATATATTTT. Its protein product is CASSPAGSRGTIYF.

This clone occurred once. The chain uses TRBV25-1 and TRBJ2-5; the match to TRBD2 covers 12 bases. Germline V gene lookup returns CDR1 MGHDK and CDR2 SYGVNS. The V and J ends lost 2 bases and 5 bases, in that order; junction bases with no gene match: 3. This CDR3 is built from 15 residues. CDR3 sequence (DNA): TGTGCCAGCAGTGAACCTAGCGGGAGGGGTGAGACCCAGTACTTC. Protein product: CASSEPSGRGETQYF.

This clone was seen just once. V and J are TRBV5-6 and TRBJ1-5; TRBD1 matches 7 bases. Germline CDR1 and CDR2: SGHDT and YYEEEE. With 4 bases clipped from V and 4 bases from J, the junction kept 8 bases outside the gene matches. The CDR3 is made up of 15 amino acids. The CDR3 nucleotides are TGTGCCAGCAGCCTAGAGGGACAGCTAAATCAGCCCCAGCATTTT. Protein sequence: CASSLEGQLNQPQHF.

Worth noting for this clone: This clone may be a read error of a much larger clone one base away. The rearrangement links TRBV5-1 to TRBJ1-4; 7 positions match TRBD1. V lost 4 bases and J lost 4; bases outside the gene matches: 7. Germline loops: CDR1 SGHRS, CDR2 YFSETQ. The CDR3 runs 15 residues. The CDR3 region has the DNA TGCGCCAGCAGCCTCTCAGGGGGAATTAATGAAAAACTGTTTTTT. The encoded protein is CASSLSGGINEKLFF.

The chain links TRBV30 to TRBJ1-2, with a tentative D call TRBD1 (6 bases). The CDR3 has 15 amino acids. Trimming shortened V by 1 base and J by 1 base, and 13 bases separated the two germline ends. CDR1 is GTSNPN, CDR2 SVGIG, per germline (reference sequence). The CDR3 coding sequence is TGTGCCTGGAGTGAGGCCAGGGGCTTTAACTATGGCTACACCTTC. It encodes CAWSEARGFNYGYTF.

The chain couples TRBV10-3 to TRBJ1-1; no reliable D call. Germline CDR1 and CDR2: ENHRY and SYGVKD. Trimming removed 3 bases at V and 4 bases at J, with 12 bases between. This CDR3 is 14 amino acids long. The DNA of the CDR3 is TGTGCCATCAGTGATTGGGAAGAGGGCACTGAAGCTTTCTTT. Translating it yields CAISDWEEGTEAFF.

The DNA for the CDR3 is TGCGCCAGCAGCTCCATTCCCCCGACAGATCTCTCTGGAAACACCATATATTTT. This codes for CASSSIPPTDLSGNTIYF. V and J are TRBV5-1 and TRBJ1-3; weak D call: TRBD1 (5 bases). Trimming shortened V by 3 bases and J by 0 bases, and 19 bases separated the two germline ends. Per germline, CDR1 SGHRS and CDR2 YFSETQ. The CDR3 sequence is 18 residues long.

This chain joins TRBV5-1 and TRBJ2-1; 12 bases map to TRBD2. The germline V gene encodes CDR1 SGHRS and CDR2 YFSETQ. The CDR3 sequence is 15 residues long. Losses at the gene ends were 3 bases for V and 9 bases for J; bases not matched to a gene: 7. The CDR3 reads CASSWPTSGSREQFF. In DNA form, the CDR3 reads TGCGCCAGCAGCTGGCCGACTAGCGGGAGTCGTGAGCAGTTCTTC.

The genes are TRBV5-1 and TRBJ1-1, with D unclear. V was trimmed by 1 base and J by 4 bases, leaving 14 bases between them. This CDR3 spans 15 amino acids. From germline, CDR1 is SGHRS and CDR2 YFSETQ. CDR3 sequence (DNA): TGCGCCAGCAGCTTGACAGAAATGTTAATCACTGAAGCTTTCTTT. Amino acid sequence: CASSLTEMLITEAFF.

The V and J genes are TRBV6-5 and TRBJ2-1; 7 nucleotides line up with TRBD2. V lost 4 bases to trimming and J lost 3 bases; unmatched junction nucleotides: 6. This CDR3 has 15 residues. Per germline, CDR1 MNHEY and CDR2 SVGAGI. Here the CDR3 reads CASSFGLADYNEQFF. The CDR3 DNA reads TGTGCCAGCAGTTTCGGGCTAGCGGACTACAATGAGCAGTTCTTC.

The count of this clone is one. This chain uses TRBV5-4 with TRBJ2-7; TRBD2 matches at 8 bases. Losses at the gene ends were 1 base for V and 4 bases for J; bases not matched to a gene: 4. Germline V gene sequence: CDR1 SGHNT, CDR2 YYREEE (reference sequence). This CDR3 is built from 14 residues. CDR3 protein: CASSLNREGYEQYF. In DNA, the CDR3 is TGTGCCAGCAGCTTGAACCGGGAGGGTTACGAGCAGTACTTC.

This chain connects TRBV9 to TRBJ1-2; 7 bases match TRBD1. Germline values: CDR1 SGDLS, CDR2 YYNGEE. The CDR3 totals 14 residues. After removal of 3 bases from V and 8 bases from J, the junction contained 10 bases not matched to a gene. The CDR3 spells CASSARQGLQGYTF. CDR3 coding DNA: TGTGCCAGCAGCGCCCGACAGGGCCTCCAGGGCTACACCTTC.

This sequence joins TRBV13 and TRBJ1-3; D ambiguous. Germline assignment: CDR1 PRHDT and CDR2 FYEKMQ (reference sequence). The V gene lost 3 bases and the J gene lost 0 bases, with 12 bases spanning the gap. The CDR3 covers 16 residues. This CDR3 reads CASSLAPGSSGNTIYF. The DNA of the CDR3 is TGTGCCAGCAGCTTGGCCCCGGGGAGCTCTGGAAACACCATATATTTT.

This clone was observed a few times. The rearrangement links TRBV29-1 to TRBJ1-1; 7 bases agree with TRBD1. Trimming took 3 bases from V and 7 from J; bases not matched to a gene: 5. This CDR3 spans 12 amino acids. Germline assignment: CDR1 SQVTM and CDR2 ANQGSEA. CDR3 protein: CSVEDRNDEAFF. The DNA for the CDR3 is TGCAGCGTTGAGGACAGGAACGATGAAGCTTTCTTT. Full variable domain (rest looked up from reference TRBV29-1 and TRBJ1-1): SAVISQKPSRDICQRGTSLTIQCQVDSQVTMMFWYRQQPGQSLTLIATANQGSEATYESGFVIDKFPISRPNLTFSTLTVSNMSPEDSSIYLCSVEDRNDEAFFGQGTRLTVV.

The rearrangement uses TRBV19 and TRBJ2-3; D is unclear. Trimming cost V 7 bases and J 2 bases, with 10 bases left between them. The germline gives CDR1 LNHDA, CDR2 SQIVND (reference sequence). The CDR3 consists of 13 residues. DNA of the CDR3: TGTGCCAGTATCCGACTTTTCACAGATACGCAGTATTTT. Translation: CASIRLFTDTQYF. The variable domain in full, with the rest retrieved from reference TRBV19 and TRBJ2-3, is DGGITQSPKYLFRKEGQNVTLSCEQNLNHDAMYWYRQDPGQGLRLIYYSQIVNDFQKGDIAEGYSVSREKKESFPLTVTSAQKNPTAFYLCASIRLFTDTQYFGPGTRLTVL.

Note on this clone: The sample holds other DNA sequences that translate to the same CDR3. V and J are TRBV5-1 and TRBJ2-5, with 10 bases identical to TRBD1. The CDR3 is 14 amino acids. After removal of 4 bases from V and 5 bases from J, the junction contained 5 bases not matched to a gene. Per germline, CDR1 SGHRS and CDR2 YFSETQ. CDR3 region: CASSRDRGRETQYF. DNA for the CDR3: TGCGCCAGCAGCCGGGACAGGGGTCGGGAGACCCAGTACTTC.

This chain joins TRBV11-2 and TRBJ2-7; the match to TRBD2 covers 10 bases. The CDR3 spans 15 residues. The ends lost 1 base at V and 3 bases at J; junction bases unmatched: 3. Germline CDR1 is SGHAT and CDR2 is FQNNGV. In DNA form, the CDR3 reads TGTGCCAGCAGCTTAGTTGGACTAGCGGACTACGAGCAGTACTTC. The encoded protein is CASSLVGLADYEQYF.